This TCR beta chain was captured by sequencing in a study of blood T cells in healthy people across ages. V was trimmed by 3 bases and J by 0 bases, leaving 6 bases between them. The CDR3 is 13 amino acids. Germline lookup yields CDR1 MNHEY and CDR2 SVGEGT. A sample-barcoded 5' primer and a J-beta primer mix were used in a second PCR of roughly 7 to 11 cycles. TCRdb itself ran the 5' RACE reads through MiXCR, one entry per CDR3 protein. The sample shows over 550,000 distinct CDR3 sequences, about 28% of them seen only once. This clonotype was recorded many times. Sequencing input: blood. The J gene is TRBJ2-7, the V gene TRBV6-2 or TRBV6-3; D gene unclear. The clonotype originates from a woman aged 80 or over in good health. Here the CDR3 reads CASSYTLSYEQYF. The CDR3 region has the DNA TGTGCCAGCAGTTATACGCTCTCCTACGAGCAGTACTTC.